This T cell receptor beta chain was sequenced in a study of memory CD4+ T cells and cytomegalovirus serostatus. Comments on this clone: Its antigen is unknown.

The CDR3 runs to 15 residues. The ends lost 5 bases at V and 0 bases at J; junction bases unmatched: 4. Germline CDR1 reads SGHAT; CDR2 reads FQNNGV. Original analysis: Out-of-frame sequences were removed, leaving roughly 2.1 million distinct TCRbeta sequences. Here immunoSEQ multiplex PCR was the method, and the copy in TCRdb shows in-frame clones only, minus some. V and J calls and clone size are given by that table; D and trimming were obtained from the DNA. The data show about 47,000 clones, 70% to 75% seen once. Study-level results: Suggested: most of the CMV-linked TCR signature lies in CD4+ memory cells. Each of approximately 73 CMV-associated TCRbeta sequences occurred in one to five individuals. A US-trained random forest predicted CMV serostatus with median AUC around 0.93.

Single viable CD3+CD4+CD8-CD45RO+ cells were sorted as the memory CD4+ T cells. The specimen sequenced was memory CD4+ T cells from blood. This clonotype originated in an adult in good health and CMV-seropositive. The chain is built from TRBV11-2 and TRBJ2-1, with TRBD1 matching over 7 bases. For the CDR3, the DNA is TGTGCCAGCAGCCTTAACAGGGGCTCCTACAATGAGCAGTTCTTC. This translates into CASSLNRGSYNEQFF.